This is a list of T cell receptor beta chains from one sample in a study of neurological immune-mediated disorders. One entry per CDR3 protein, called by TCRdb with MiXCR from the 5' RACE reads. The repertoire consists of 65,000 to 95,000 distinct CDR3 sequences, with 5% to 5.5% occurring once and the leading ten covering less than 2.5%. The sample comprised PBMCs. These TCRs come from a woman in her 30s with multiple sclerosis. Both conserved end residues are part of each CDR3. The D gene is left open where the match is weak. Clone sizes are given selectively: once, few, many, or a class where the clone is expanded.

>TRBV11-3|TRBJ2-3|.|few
TGTGCCAGCAGCCCGGTCGGGGGAAGCACAGATACGCAGTATTTT
CASSPVGGSTDTQYF
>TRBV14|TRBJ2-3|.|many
TGTGCCAGCAGCCAAGGGGTTCGGGTGCTAGATACGCAGTATTTT
CASSQGVRVLDTQYF
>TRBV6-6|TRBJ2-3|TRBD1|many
TGTGCCAGCACTCGGACAGGGAGCACAGATACGCAGTATTTT
CASTRTGSTDTQYF
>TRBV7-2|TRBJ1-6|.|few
TGTGCCAGCAGCTTGGGCTTTGGGGCCAGGTCACCCCTCCACTTT
CASSLGFGARSPLHF
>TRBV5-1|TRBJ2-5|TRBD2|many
TGCGCCAGCAGCCGCGTACTAGCGGGGGCCCAAGAGACCCAGTACTTC
CASSRVLAGAQETQYF
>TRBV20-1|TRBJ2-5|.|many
TGCAGTGCTGGCCATGGGGGCGGTAAAGAGACCCAGTACTTC
CSAGHGGGKETQYF
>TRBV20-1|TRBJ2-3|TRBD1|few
TGCAGTGCTAGGACAGGGGTCACAGATACGCAGTATTTT
CSARTGVTDTQYF
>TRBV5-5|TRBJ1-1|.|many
TGTGCCAGCAGCTTGGAATGGGTTGGCACTGAAGCTTTCTTT
CASSLEWVGTEAFF
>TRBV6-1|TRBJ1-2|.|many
TGTGCCAGCACCACACGACAGGCCGCTTATGGCTACACCTTC
CASTTRQAAYGYTF
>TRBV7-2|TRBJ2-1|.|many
TGTGCCAGCAGCTTACAGGAGGGGAATGAGCAGTTCTTC
CASSLQEGNEQFF
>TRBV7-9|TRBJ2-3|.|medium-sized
TGTGCCAGCAGCTTCACAGATACGCAGTATTTT
CASSFTDTQYF
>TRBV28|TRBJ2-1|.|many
TGTGCCAGCAGTGCAACAGGGACCACCTACAATGAGCAGTTCTTC
CASSATGTTYNEQFF
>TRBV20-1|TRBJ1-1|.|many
TGCAGTGCTAGAAGACAACAGAACACTGAAGCTTTCTTT
CSARRQQNTEAFF
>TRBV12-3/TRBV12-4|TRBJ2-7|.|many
TGTGCCAGCAGTTTCACGGGAGACGAGCAGTACTTC
CASSFTGDEQYF
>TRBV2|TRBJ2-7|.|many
TGTGCCAGCGGCGACTACCCTATACTCGGTGGAAGGTACGAGCAGTACTTC
CASGDYPILGGRYEQYF
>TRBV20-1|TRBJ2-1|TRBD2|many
TGCAGTGCTAATTACGGGCGGGGGGCACTCAATGAGCAGTTCTTC
CSANYGRGALNEQFF
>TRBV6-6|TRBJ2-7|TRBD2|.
TGTGCCAGCAGCCGCCCAGGGGGACTAGCGGGAAGGGGTCCGGCCTACGAGCAGTACTTC
CASSRPGGLAGRGPAYEQYF
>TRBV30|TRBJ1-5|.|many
TGTGCCTGGAGCGCACAGGGTTACGTGAGCAATCAGCCCCAGCATTTT
CAWSAQGYVSNQPQHF
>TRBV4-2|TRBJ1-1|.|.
TGTGCCAGCAGCCAAGAGTCAGGGAACGGTGAAGCTTTCTTT
CASSQESGNGEAFF
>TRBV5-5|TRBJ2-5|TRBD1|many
TGTGCCAGCAGCTTGACAGGGGTCCAAGAGACCCAGTACTTC
CASSLTGVQETQYF
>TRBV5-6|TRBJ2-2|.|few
TGTGCCAGCAGCTTGGCATTGGGGCCCGGGGAGCTGTTTTTT
CASSLALGPGELFF
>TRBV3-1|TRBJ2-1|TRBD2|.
TGTGCCAGCAGCCAAGAATCGGGTTTCTCTAGCGGGAGTTTCGATGCGCAGTTCTTC
CASSQESGFSSGSFDAQFF
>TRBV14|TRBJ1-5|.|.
TGTGCCAGCAGCCGACCCCCGGAAAGGGATTATAAGACCCAGAATTTT
CASSRPPERDYKTQNF
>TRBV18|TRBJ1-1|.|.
TGTGCCAGCTCATTCTACAGGGAGGACACTGAAGCTTTCTTT
CASSFYREDTEAFF
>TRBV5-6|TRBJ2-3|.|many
TGTGCCAGCAGCCGACCCCACACAGATACGCAGTATTTT
CASSRPHTDTQYF
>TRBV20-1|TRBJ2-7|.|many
TGCAGTGCTAGGGAAGGGGGGGGTCAGGGCTACGAGCAGTACTTC
CSAREGGGQGYEQYF
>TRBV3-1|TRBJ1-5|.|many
TGTGCCAGCAGCCAAGAGAATAGCAATCAGCCCCAGCATTTT
CASSQENSNQPQHF
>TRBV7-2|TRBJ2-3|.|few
TGTGCCAGCAGGCCCCCCACCCAGGGACGTACGCAGTATTTT
CASRPPTQGRTQYF
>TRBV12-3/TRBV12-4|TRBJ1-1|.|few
TGTGCCAGCAGTTTCTGGCTAGCGGGTTCCACATTCGGGACGAACACTGAAGCTTTCTTT
CASSFWLAGSTFGTNTEAFF
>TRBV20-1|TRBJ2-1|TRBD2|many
TGCAGTGCTCGAGGATCAGCGGGGGGGTACAATGAGCAGTTCTTC
CSARGSAGGYNEQFF
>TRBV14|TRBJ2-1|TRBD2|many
TGTGCCAGCAGCCAAGATCTAGCGGGAGGTGAGCAGTTCTTC
CASSQDLAGGEQFF
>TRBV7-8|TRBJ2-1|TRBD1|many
TGTGCCAGCAGCCAAACCCCGACAGGGGGCTTGAATGAGCAGTTCTTC
CASSQTPTGGLNEQFF
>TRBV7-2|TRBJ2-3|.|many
TGTGCCAGCAGCTTAGCTGGTCACAGCACAGATACGCAGTATTTT
CASSLAGHSTDTQYF
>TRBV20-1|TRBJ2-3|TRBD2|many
TGCAGTGCCAGACGGGCTAGCGGGGGCACAGATACGCAGTATTTT
CSARRASGGTDTQYF
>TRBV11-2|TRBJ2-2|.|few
TGTGCCAGCAGCTTAGATAGAATAGTGAACACCGGGGAGCTGTTTTTT
CASSLDRIVNTGELFF
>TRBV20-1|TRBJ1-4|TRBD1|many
TGCAGTGCGCGGGACAGGGGATCAGGAGAAAAACTGTTTTTT
CSARDRGSGEKLFF
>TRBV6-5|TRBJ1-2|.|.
TGTGCCAGCAGCAAAGTTCTCTCCCTATATGGCTACACCTTC
CASSKVLSLYGYTF
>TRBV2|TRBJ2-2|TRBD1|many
TGTGCCAGTGAACCGGGACAGAGAACCGGGGAGCTGTTTTTT
CASEPGQRTGELFF
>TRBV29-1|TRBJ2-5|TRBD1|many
TGCAGCGTTGGTTCGGAGACAGGGGGGGCGGCCCAGTACTTC
CSVGSETGGAAQYF
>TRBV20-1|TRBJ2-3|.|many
TGCAGTGCCAAAGGGACCCTTAGCACAGATACGCAGTATTTT
CSAKGTLSTDTQYF
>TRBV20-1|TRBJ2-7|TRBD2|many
TGCAGTGCTAGGACGGGAGGGCCCTACGAGCAGTACTTC
CSARTGGPYEQYF
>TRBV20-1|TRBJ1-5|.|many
TGCAGTGCCATCATCGGCGGATTAAATCAGCCCCAGCATTTT
CSAIIGGLNQPQHF
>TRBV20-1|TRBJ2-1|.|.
TGCAGTGCTAGACAGGGGGGCTCCTACAATGAGCAGTTCTTC
CSARQGGSYNEQFF
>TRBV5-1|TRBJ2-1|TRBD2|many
TGCGCCAGCAGGGGACTAGCGGGGGGACTGTCCTACAATGAGCAGTTCTTC
CASRGLAGGLSYNEQFF
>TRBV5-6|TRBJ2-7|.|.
TGTGCCAGCAGCTTGGGGCCGGTGCCAAGGCAGTACTTC
CASSLGPVPRQYF
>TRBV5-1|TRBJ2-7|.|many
TGCGCCAGCAGCTTCGTCAATTCCTACGAGCAGTACTTC
CASSFVNSYEQYF
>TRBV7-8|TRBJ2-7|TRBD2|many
TGTGCCAGCAGCTTCCCGGGACTAGCAAACGAGCAGTACTTC
CASSFPGLANEQYF
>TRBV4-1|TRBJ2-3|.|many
TGCGCCAGCAGCCAAGCCCGCACAGATACGCAGTATTTT
CASSQARTDTQYF
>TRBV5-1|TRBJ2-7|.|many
TGCGCCAGCAGCCCGAGGGGGGACTACGAGCAGTACTTC
CASSPRGDYEQYF
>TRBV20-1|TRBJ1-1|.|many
TGCAGTGCTAGAGCCCCTGGGGGCACAAACACTGAAGCTTTCTTT
CSARAPGGTNTEAFF
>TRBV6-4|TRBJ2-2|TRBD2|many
TGTGCCAGCAGCGGGGGGGCGAACACCGGGGAGCTGTTTTTT
CASSGGANTGELFF
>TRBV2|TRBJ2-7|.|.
TGTGCCAGCAGTGAGGGCTCCATTACCTACGAGCAGTACTTC
CASSEGSITYEQYF